The sample holds many counts of the clone carrying this T cell receptor beta chain. Its antigen is undetermined. Each CDR3 protein is one row after TCRdb ran MiXCR on the PCR reads. This table has hundreds of thousands of distinct CDR3 sequences, 15% to 20% appearing once. This record belongs to a study of molecular identifiers for immune sequencing clone quantification. Study results and limitations: Because of identical TCR molecules sharing a barcode, sizes of highly expanded clones could be underestimated. Effector cells had over 99% of their molecules in clones above 20 RNA copies, while naive cells had under 1%.

The germline V gene has CDR1 LNHDA and CDR2 SQIVND (reference sequence). The CDR3 consists of 14 residues. Trimming stripped 4 bases from V and 5 bases from J, with 12 bases between. The receptor was isolated from a human donor in good health. Some libraries in this study had Jurkat cell RNA spiked in. The chain recombines TRBV19 with TRBJ1-5; D gene ambiguous. Material: naive CD8+ T cells from blood, with Jurkat cell RNA spiked in. Indicated subset: FACS-sorted CD8+CD4-CCR7+CD45RA+ naive T cells. The DNA of the CDR3 is TGTGCCAGTAGTACCTTCGAGGGTCATCAGCCCCAGCATTTT. Translating it yields CASSTFEGHQPQHF.